The T cell receptor beta chain under discussion was sequenced for a study of T cell responses to AZD1222 COVID-19 vaccine. The wider study: Second doses at about 4 or about 12 weeks were pooled.

Libraries were prepared by immunoSEQ multiplex PCR; TCRdb keeps only in-frame clonotypes and omits some of them. Of around 140,000 clones in the sample, roughly 90% were seen once. Points on this clone: Antigen unknown.

Germline assignment: CDR1 SGHVS and CDR2 FQNEAQ. This CDR3 region has 18 residues. The ends were cut back, 2 bases at V and 0 bases at J, with 16 bases in the middle. Findings of the study overall: Among those given AZD1222, only six or seven were seropositive at baseline. Receipt of two AZD1222 doses was followed by a rise in Spike-specific TCR breadth and depth.

Sequenced material: peripheral blood, taken on day 0 of AZD1222 vaccination. The TCR sequence derives from an adult in good health. The rearrangement joins TRBV7-8 to TRBJ2-2, with D unclear. CDR3: CASSLIGSRSANTGELFF. CDR3 nucleotide sequence: TGTGCCAGCAGCTTAATAGGTTCCAGGTCAGCGAACACCGGGGAGCTGTTTTTT.